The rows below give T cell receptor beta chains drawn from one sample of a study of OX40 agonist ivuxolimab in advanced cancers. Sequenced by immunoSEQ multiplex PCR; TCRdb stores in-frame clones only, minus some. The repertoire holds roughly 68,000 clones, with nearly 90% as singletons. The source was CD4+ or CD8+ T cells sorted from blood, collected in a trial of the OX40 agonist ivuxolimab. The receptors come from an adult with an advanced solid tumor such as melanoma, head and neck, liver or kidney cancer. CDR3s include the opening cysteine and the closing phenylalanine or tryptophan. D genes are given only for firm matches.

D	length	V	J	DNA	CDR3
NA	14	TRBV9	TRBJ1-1	TGTGCCAGCAGCGTCGGTATAAGGAACACTGAAGCTTTCTTT	CASSVGIRNTEAFF
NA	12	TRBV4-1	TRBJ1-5	TGCGCCAGCAGCCACAACAATCAGCCCCAGCATTTT	CASSHNNQPQHF
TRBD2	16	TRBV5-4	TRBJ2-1	TGTGCCAGCAGCTTTAGGTCTAGCGGGAGGGGGGATGAGCAGTTCTTC	CASSFRSSGRGDEQFF
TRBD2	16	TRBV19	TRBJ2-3	TGTGCCAGTAGTATCGAAAGCGGGAGTAATACAGATACGCAGTATTTT	CASSIESGSNTDTQYF
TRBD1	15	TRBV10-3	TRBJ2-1	TGTGCCATCAGTGAGGGACAGGGCACTATGACTGAGCAGTTCTTC	CAISEGQGTMTEQFF
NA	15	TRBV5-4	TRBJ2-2	TGTGCCAGCAGCGGTCCAGGCTTGAACACCGGGGAGCTGTTTTTT	CASSGPGLNTGELFF
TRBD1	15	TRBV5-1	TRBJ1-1	TGCGCCAGCAGCTTTGCAGGACAGGGAGACACTGAAGCTTTCTTT	CASSFAGQGDTEAFF
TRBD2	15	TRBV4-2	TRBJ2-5	TGTGCCAGCAGCCGCAGCCGCGGGAGGAAAGAGACCCAGTACTTC	CASSRSRGRKETQYF
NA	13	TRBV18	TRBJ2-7	TGTGCCAGCTCACCAGGTCAAACCTACGAGCAGTACTTC	CASSPGQTYEQYF
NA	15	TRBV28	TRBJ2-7	TGTGCCAGCAGAGCCGCCGTCAGGAGCTCCTACGAGCAGTACTTC	CASRAAVRSSYEQYF